The 9 T cell receptor beta chains in this list originate from one sample, sequenced in a study of blood T cell repertoires in COVID-19. The method was immunoSEQ multiplex PCR; TCRdb's version includes in-frame clones alone and lacks a portion of them. Of 210,000 or so clones detected, around nine tenths appear once; the ten largest clones hold approximately 6.7%. Sequenced: peripheral blood. The receptors were sampled from a man aged 40-49 years with acute or convalescent COVID-19.

The chain recombines TRBV27 with TRBJ2-3; weak D call: TRBD2 (5 bases). The germline V gene encodes CDR1 MNHEY and CDR2 SMNVEV (reference sequence). This CDR3 is built from 17 residues. Trimming shortened V by 3 bases and J by 2 bases, and 18 bases separated the two germline ends. The CDR3 here is CASSFWPRGQLTDTQYF. For the CDR3, the DNA is TGTGCCAGCAGTTTTTGGCCACGCGGGCAACTCACAGATACGCAGTATTTT.

This chain joins TRBV5-1 and TRBJ2-3, with TRBD2 matching 13 bases. CDR3 size: 16 residues. The germline CDR1 and CDR2 sequences are SGHRS and YFSETQ. J was trimmed by 3 bases and V by 4 bases; bases with no gene match: 5. CDR3 amino acids: CASSMTSGGQTDTQYF. As DNA, the CDR3 is TGCGCCAGCAGCATGACTAGCGGGGGGCAGACAGATACGCAGTATTTT.

This chain connects TRBV5-1 to TRBJ2-7; D gene unclear. The CDR3 contains 16 residues. CDR1 and CDR2 from the germline V gene are SGHRS and YFSETQ. V shed 0 bases and J shed 3 bases, with 16 bases lying between them. The CDR3 nucleotides are TGCGCCAGCAGCTTGGATAGGCAGTCCAGGATCTACGAGCAGTACTTC. As protein: CASSLDRQSRIYEQYF.

The chain uses TRBV5-6 and TRBJ1-6, with TRBD1 as a possible D gene (5 bases). V lost 2 bases and J lost 11, with 8 bases in between. CDR3 length: 12 amino acids. Germline CDR1 reads SGHDT; CDR2 reads YYEEEE. This CDR3 reads CASSFGGAPLHF. The CDR3 region has the DNA TGTGCCAGCAGCTTTGGGGGGGCACCCCTCCACTTT.

The V and J genes are TRBV2 and TRBJ1-6; 7 nucleotides align to TRBD1. Per germline, CDR1 SNHLY and CDR2 FYNNEI. V dropped 6 bases and J dropped 9; count of bases not matched to a gene: 8. The CDR3 is 14 amino acids. The CDR3 nucleotides read TGTGCCAGCAGAGGAGGGGGCGGCGGTTCACCCCTCCACTTT. As protein: CASRGGGGGSPLHF. The full variable domain, in which reference TRBV2 and TRBJ1-6 provide the parts outside the CDR3, is EPEVTQTPSHQVTQMGQEVILRCVPISNHLYFYWYRQILGQKVEFLVSFYNNEISEKSEIFDDQFSVERPDGSNFTLKIRSTKLEDSAMYFCASRGGGGGSPLHFGNGTRLTVT.

The chain is built from TRBV21-1 and TRBJ2-7; the table's D call TRBD1 went unverified against the DNA. TRBV21-1 is noted as a pseudogene. This CDR3 comprises 15 residues. DNA for the CDR3: TGTGCCAGCAGCAAACCCAGGACAGGACCCTACGAGCAGTACTTC. This encodes CASSKPRTGPYEQYF.

The genes are TRBV5-1 and TRBJ1-2; 8 bases are a match to TRBD1. Losses at the gene ends were 2 bases for V and 7 bases for J; bases not matched to a gene: 7. Germline V gene lookup returns CDR1 SGHRS and CDR2 YFSETQ. The CDR3 spans 14 residues. The CDR3 region is CASSFDRGPSGYTF. CDR3 DNA sequence: TGCGCCAGCAGCTTCGACAGGGGTCCATCTGGCTACACCTTC.

The chain combines TRBV6-6 with TRBJ2-1, with 8 bases fitting TRBD2. Trimming at V came to 7 bases and at J to 0 bases, leaving 8 bases not matched to a gene. Germline values: CDR1 MNHNY, CDR2 SVGAGI (reference sequence). CDR3 length: 16 residues. The CDR3 region has the DNA TGTGCCAGCACCGCGGGGGGTTCCTCCTCCTACAATGAGCAGTTCTTC. Amino acid sequence: CASTAGGSSSYNEQFF.

CDR3 residues: CASSLQGYNSPLHF. The CDR3 DNA sequence: TGCGCCAGCAGCTTGCAGGGTTATAATTCACCCCTCCACTTT. This chain joins TRBV5-1 and TRBJ1-6; D might be TRBD1 (5 bases). This CDR3 is 14 amino acids long. V lost 1 base and J 4 bases, leaving 6 bases between the germline ends. Germline V lookup: CDR1 SGHRS, CDR2 YFSETQ.